Listed below are T cell receptor beta chains from one sample, sequenced in a study of blood T cells in healthy people across ages. MiXCR was run by TCRdb on the 5' RACE reads, yielding one entry per CDR3 protein. The sample holds over a million distinct CDR3 sequences, roughly 59% seen once. Sample: blood. The source of these receptors is a man aged 18 to 29 in good health. CDR3s include the opening cysteine and the closing phenylalanine or tryptophan. D genes are given only for firm matches. Some rows mark clone size as missing; the rest say once, few, many or name a class of expanded clone.

d_gene | abundance | j_gene | v_gene | len | CDR3nt | CDR3aa
. | few | TRBJ2-3 | TRBV27 | 15 | TGTGCCAGCAGTTTATGGTTGGGCGGAACAGATACGCAGTATTTT | CASSLWLGGTDTQYF
. | few | TRBJ2-6 | TRBV3-1 | 16 | TGTGCCAGCAGAATGGGAGCTAACTCTGGGGCCAACGTCCTGACTTTC | CASRMGANSGANVLTF
. | . | TRBJ2-4 | TRBV11-2 | 15 | TGTGCCAGCAGCTTATCGCCCGGAAGCTTGCACATTCAGTACTTC | CASSLSPGSLHIQYF
. | few | TRBJ2-7 | TRBV29-1 | 13 | TGCAGCGTTTGGGAGCGGGCCTCCTACGAGCAGTACTTC | CSVWERASYEQYF
. | few | TRBJ2-7 | TRBV3-1 | 15 | TGTGCCAGCAGCCCCCCGGACAGCGAAGACTACGAGCAGTACTTC | CASSPPDSEDYEQYF
. | few | TRBJ2-7 | TRBV9 | 11 | TGTGCCAGCAGCGAGGGACAAGAGCAGTACTTC | CASSEGQEQYF
. | . | TRBJ2-2 | TRBV28 | 17 | TGTGCCAGCAGTTTAAATCGGTGGGGGCGTTTGACCGGGGAGCTGTTTTTT | CASSLNRWGRLTGELFF
. | . | TRBJ2-1 | TRBV14 | 13 | TGTGCCAGCAGCCAGCCTATGCACAATGAGCAGTTCTTC | CASSQPMHNEQFF
TRBD2 | . | TRBJ2-3 | TRBV9 | 16 | TGTGCCAGCAGCGCACTACTAGCGGGAGGAACAGATACGCAGTATTTT | CASSALLAGGTDTQYF
TRBD2 | . | TRBJ2-5 | TRBV7-9 | 15 | TGTGCCAGCAGCCCTAGCGGACTAGCGGACGAGACCCAGTACTTC | CASSPSGLADETQYF
. | . | TRBJ1-4 | TRBV11-2 | 17 | TGTGCCAGCAGACCCTCTCCGTGGCAGGGGAGCAATGAAAAACTGTTTTTT | CASRPSPWQGSNEKLFF
. | . | TRBJ2-4 | TRBV27 | 15 | TGTGCCAGCAGTTCCTACAGGCTAGCCAAAAACATTCAGTACTTC | CASSSYRLAKNIQYF
. | . | TRBJ1-2 | TRBV27 | 15 | TGTGCCAGCAGTTATAAAAGGACCGGCTCTCTAGGCTACACCTTC | CASSYKRTGSLGYTF
. | many | TRBJ2-5 | TRBV20-1 | 18 | TGCAGTGCTAGGGCCGGGGACATCCCAACGACCGTACAAGAGACCCAGTACTTC | CSARAGDIPTTVQETQYF
. | few | TRBJ2-1 | TRBV5-1 | 14 | TGCGCCAGCAGCTTGGCCGAGCTAGTCGGTGAGCAGTTCTTC | CASSLAELVGEQFF
. | few | TRBJ2-7 | TRBV2 | 12 | TGTGCCAGCAGACTAGTCGGATACGAGCAGTACTTC | CASRLVGYEQYF
. | . | TRBJ1-5 | TRBV12-3/TRBV12-4 | 12 | TGTGCCAGCAGTGGGTCGGCTCAGCCCCAGCATTTT | CASSGSAQPQHF
. | . | TRBJ2-1 | TRBV6-2/TRBV6-3 | 17 | TGTGCCAGCAGTTACTCGATTGGGGGGTACTCCTACAATGAGCAGTTCTTC | CASSYSIGGYSYNEQFF
TRBD2 | few | TRBJ2-1 | TRBV27 | 14 | TGTGCCAGCGGACTAGCGGGAAGCTACAATGAGCAGTTCTTC | CASGLAGSYNEQFF
. | . | TRBJ2-2 | TRBV25-1 | 14 | TGTGCCAGCAGTGTAGGGGCCTACACCGGGGAGCTGTTTTTT | CASSVGAYTGELFF
TRBD1 | . | TRBJ1-1 | TRBV7-9 | 15 | TGTGCCAGCAGCAATCGACAGGGCGGGGACACTGAAGCTTTCTTT | CASSNRQGGDTEAFF
. | . | TRBJ2-7 | TRBV4-3 | 15 | TGCGCCAGGCCTCTTGGGGGACGGATTTTCCACGAGCAGTACTTC | CARPLGGRIFHEQYF
. | . | TRBJ2-4 | TRBV27 | 13 | TGTGCCAGCACAGGCCTGGCCAAAAACATTCAGTACTTC | CASTGLAKNIQYF
TRBD2 | few | TRBJ2-3 | TRBV3-1 | 15 | TGTGCCAGCAGCCTAGGGACTAGCGGATTAGATACGCAGTATTTT | CASSLGTSGLDTQYF
TRBD2 | . | TRBJ2-7 | TRBV7-9 | 16 | TGTGCCAGCAGCCTCCAGGGGACTAGACCTCCCTACGAGCAGTACTTC | CASSLQGTRPPYEQYF
. | few | TRBJ2-4 | TRBV20-1 | 13 | TGCAGTGCTAAGGGGGGGGCCAAAAACATTCAGTACTTC | CSAKGGAKNIQYF
. | . | TRBJ1-4 | TRBV5-1 | 16 | TGCGCCAGCAGCAATTGGGGCCGTGCAACTAATGAAAAACTGTTTTTT | CASSNWGRATNEKLFF
. | . | TRBJ2-7 | TRBV12-3/TRBV12-4 | 14 | TGTGCCAGCAGTCTAACTAGCACTTACTACGAGCAGTACTTC | CASSLTSTYYEQYF
. | once | TRBJ1-5 | TRBV6-2/TRBV6-3 | 18 | TGTGCCAGCAGCTCCACTCTGCCGGGGTTCTATAGCAATCAGCCCCAGCATTTT | CASSSTLPGFYSNQPQHF
. | . | TRBJ1-3 | TRBV21-1 | 17 | TGTGCCAGCAGCAAAGACGCTTTTCAGGGACGGGGAAACACCATATATTTT | CASSKDAFQGRGNTIYF
. | . | TRBJ2-3 | TRBV18 | 17 | TGTGCCAGCTCACCTAGGACCGGGAGCTCTTCCACAGATACGCAGTATTTT | CASSPRTGSSSTDTQYF
. | . | TRBJ2-3 | TRBV6-2/TRBV6-3 | 14 | TGTGCCAGCAGTTGGGCGGGGCGAACAGATACGCAGTATTTT | CASSWAGRTDTQYF
. | . | TRBJ2-5 | TRBV29-1 | 15 | TGCAGCGTTGATCCGGATATCCGACACCAAGCGACCCAGTACTTC | CSVDPDIRHQATQYF
. | . | TRBJ2-2 | TRBV7-2 | 16 | TGTGCCCGCAGCTTAGTTGGTGGGGGGAACACCGGGGAGCTGTTTTTT | CARSLVGGGNTGELFF
. | . | TRBJ1-1 | TRBV4-1 | 11 | TGCGCCAGCAGCCAAACCTCAAGAGCTTTCTTT | CASSQTSRAFF
. | many | TRBJ1-2 | TRBV3-1 | 13 | TGTGCCAGCAGCCAAGGTACTAACTATGGCTACACCTTC | CASSQGTNYGYTF
. | . | TRBJ2-7 | TRBV2 | 15 | TGTGCCAGCAGTGGATCTCTCGGGAGCAGAGGCGAGCAGTACTTC | CASSGSLGSRGEQYF
TRBD2 | . | TRBJ2-1 | TRBV20-1 | 19 | TGCAGTGCTAGAGATGAAGGGGGGAAGGCCGGGAGGGCCATCAATGAGCAGTTCTTC | CSARDEGGKAGRAINEQFF
TRBD1 | . | TRBJ2-1 | TRBV29-1 | 16 | TGCAGCGCCCCCCCGGAGGTCCAGGGGGCCTACAATGAGCAGTTCTTC | CSAPPEVQGAYNEQFF
TRBD2 | . | TRBJ2-1 | TRBV6-2/TRBV6-3 | 15 | TGTGCCAGCAGTCGAGAGGGACTAGCGAAATACGGGCAGTTCTTC | CASSREGLAKYGQFF
. | . | TRBJ2-4 | TRBV27 | 14 | TGTGCCAGCAGTTACTTCAGGGAAAGGTATCCGCAGTACTTC | CASSYFRERYPQYF
TRBD2 | . | TRBJ2-4 | TRBV3-1 | 12 | TGTGCCAGCAGCCAAGGACTAGCGGTTCAGTACTTC | CASSQGLAVQYF
. | . | TRBJ2-7 | TRBV5-1 | 14 | TGCGCCAGCAGCAATCCGGGTTCTTCCTACGAGCAGTACTTC | CASSNPGSSYEQYF
TRBD2 | . | TRBJ2-2 | TRBV19 | 16 | TGTGCCAGTAGTATACTACCCGGGGGGAGCACCGGGGAGCTGTTTTTT | CASSILPGGSTGELFF
TRBD1 | . | TRBJ1-5 | TRBV10-3 | 15 | TGTGCCTCCAAACTGGACAGGGCTCAAAATCAGCCCCAGCATTTT | CASKLDRAQNQPQHF
. | few | TRBJ2-1 | TRBV29-1 | 15 | TGCAGCGTGGGGGGACTCCTACTTTCCTACAATGAGCAGTTCTTC | CSVGGLLLSYNEQFF